The T cell receptor beta chain under discussion was sequenced for a study of blood T cell repertoires in COVID-19. Looking at the study overall: PBMCs, B-cell-depleted T cells, or T cells were the source of the cDNA or gDNA that made up the material.

Individuals aged roughly 18 to 100 years were recruited from roughly 23 US areas. Researchers sorted participants into cohorts using their self-reported clinical history. This clone appeared a few times. CDR1 is MNHEY and CDR2 is SVGAGI in the germline V gene. CDR3 length: 15 amino acids. V shed 5 bases and J 2 bases; nucleotides not matched to a gene: 6. The authors' processing: Reference gene primer amplification gave estimated nucleated cell counts. Data came from immunoSEQ multiplex PCR; TCRdb stores just in-frame clones and leaves some out. That table gives V, J and clone size, and the DNA gave D and trimming. The profile shows some 320,000 clones, roughly nine tenths of them singletons.

The clonotype was recovered from a woman under 40 who had been exposed to COVID-19. Sequencing used PBMCs or T cells enriched from blood (not recorded which). V gene TRBV6-5 combines with J gene TRBJ2-1, with 7 bases that match TRBD2. DNA for the CDR3: TGTGCCAGCAGTCCGATACGGGGGGCCTACAATGAGCAGTTCTTC. Protein sequence: CASSPIRGAYNEQFF.